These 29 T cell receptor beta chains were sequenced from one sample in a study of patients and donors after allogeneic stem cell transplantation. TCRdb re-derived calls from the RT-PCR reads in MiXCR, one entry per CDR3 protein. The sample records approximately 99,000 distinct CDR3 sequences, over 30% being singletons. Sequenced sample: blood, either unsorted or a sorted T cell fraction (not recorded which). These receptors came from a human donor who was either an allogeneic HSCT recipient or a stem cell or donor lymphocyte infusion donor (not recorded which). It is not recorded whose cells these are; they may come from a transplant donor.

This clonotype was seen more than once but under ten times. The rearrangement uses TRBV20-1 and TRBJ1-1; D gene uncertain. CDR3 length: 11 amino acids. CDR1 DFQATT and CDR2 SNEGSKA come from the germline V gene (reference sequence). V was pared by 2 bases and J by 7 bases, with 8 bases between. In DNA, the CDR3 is TGCAGTGCTAGAAAGCCCAATGAAGCTTTCTTT. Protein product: CSARKPNEAFF.

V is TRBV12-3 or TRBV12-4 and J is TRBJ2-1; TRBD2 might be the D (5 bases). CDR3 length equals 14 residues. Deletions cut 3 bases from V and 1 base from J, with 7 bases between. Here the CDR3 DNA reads TGTGCCAGCAGTTTCTCGGGATCCTACAATGAGCAGTTCTTC. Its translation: CASSFSGSYNEQFF.

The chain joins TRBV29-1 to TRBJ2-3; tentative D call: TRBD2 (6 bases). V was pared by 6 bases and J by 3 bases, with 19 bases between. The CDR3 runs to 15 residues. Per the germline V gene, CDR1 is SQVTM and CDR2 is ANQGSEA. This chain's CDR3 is CSVAGTSLGTDTQYF. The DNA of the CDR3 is TGCAGCGTAGCCGGGACTTCCCTGGGGACAGATACGCAGTATTTT.

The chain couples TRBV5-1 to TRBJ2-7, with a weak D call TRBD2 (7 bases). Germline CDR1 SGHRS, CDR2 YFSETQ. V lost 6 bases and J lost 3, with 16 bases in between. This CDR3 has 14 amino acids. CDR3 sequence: CASTMTAGHYEQYF. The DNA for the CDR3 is TGCGCCAGCACCATGACAGCGGGACACTACGAGCAGTACTTC.

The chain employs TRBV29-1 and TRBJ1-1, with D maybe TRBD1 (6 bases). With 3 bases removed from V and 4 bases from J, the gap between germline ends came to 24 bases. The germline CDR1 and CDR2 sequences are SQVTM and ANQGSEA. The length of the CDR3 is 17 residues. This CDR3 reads CSVDWLWQGRVGTEAFF. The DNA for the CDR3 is TGCAGCGTTGATTGGCTGTGGCAGGGGCGAGTTGGCACTGAAGCTTTCTTT.

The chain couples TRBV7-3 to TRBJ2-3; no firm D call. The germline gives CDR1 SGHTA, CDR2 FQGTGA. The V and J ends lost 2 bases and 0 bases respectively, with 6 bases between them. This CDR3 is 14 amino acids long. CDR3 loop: CASSLVASTDTQYF. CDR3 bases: TGTGCCAGCAGCTTAGTCGCTAGCACAGATACGCAGTATTTT.

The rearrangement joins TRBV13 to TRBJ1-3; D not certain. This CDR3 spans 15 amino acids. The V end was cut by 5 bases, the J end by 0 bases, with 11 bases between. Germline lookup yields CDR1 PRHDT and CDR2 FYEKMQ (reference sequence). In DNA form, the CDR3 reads TGTGCCAGCAGCCAATTGTGGGCCTCTGGAAACACCATATATTTT. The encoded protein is CASSQLWASGNTIYF.

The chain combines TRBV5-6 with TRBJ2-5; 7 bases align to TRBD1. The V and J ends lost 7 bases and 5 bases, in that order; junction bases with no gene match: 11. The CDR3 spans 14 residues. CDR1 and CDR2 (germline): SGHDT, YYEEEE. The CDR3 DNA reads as TGTGCCAGCTCCTTGACAGGGAGAGTCGAGACCCAGTACTTC. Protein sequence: CASSLTGRVETQYF.

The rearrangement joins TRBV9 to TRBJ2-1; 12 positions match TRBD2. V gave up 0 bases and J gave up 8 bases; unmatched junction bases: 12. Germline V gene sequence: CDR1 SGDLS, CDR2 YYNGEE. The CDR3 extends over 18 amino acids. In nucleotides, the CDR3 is TGTGCCAGCAGCGTAGGAGTGGGGCTAGCGGGAGGGCATGATGAGCAGTTCTTC. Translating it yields CASSVGVGLAGGHDEQFF.

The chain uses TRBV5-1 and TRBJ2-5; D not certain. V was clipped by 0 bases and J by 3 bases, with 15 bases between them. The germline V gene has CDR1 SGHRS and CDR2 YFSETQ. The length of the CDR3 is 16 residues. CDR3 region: CASSLGLGNLKETQYF. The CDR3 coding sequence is TGCGCCAGCAGCTTGGGTCTAGGCAACCTTAAAGAGACCCAGTACTTC.

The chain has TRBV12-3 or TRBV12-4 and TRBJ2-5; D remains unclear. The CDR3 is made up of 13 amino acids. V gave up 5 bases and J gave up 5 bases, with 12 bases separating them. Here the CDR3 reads CASSRHDGETQYF. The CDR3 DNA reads TGTGCCAGCAGTAGACACGACGGGGAGACCCAGTACTTC.

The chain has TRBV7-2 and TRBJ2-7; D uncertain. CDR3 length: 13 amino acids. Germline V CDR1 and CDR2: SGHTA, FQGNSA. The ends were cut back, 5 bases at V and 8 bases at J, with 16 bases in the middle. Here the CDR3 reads CASSTWTASKQYF. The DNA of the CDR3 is TGTGCCAGCAGCACTTGGACGGCCTCAAAGCAGTACTTC. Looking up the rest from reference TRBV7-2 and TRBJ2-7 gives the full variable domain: GAGVSQSPSNKVTEKGKDVELRCDPISGHTALYWYRQSLGQGLEFLIYFQGNSAPDKSGLPSDRFSAERTGGSVSTLTIQRTQQEDSAVYLCASSTWTASKQYFGPGTRLTVT.

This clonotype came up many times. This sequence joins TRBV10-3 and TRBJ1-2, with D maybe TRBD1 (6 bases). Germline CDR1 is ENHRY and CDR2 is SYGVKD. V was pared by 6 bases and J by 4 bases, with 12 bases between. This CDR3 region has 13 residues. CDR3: CAISYRDFYGYTF. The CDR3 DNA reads TGTGCCATCAGCTACAGGGATTTCTATGGCTACACCTTC.

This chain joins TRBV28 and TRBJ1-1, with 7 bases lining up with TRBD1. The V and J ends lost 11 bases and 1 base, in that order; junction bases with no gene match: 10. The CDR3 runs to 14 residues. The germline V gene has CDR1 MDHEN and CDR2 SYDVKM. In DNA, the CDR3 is TGTGCCGTCACAGGGGATCTGGCGAACACTGAAGCTTTCTTT. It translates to CAVTGDLANTEAFF. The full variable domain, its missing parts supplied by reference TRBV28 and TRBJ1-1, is DVKVTQSSRYLVKRTGEKVFLECVQDMDHENMFWYRQDPGLGLRLIYFSYDVKMKEKGDIPEGYSVSREKKERFSLILESASTNQTSMYLCAVTGDLANTEAFFGQGTRLTVV.

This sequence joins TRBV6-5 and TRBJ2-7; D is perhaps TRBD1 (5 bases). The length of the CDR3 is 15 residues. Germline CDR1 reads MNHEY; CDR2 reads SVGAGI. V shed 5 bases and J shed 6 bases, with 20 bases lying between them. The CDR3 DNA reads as TGTGCCAGCAGTCACCTTGGGGCCAAATCAGGCGAGCAGTACTTC. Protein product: CASSHLGAKSGEQYF.

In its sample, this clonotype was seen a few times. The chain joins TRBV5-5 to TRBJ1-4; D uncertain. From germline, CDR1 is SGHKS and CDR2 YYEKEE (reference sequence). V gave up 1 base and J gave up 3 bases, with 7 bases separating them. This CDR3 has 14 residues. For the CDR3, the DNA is TGTGCCAGCAGCTTGCTGGGGTCTAATGAAAAACTGTTTTTT. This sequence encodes CASSLLGSNEKLFF.

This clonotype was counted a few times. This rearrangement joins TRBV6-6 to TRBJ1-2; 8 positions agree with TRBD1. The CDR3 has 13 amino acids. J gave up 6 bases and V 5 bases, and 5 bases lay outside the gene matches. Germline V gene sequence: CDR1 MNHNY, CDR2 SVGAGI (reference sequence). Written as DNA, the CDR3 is TGTGCCAGCAGTCTTGACAGGGGTGATGGCTACACCTTC. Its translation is CASSLDRGDGYTF.

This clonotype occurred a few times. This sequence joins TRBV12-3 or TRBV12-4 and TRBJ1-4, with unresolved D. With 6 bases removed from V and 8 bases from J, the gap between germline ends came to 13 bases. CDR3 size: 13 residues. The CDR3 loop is CASSQRFVEKLFF. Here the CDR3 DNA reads TGTGCCAGCAGCCAACGGTTCGTGGAAAAACTGTTTTTT.

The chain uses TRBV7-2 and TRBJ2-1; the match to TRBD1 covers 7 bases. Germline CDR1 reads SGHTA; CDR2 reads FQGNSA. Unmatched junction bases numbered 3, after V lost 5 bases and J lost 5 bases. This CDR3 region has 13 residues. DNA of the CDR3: TGTGCCAGCAGCCGGGACAGAGACAATGAGCAGTTCTTC. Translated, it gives CASSRDRDNEQFF.

The CDR3, as DNA: TGTGCCAGCAGTGGTAGGGCAAGTCAGCCCCAGCATTTT. This codes for CASSGRASQPQHF. The chain carries TRBV12-3 or TRBV12-4 and TRBJ1-5; no firm D call. The CDR3 loop spans 13 amino acids. V was pared by 5 bases and J by 6 bases, with 11 bases between.

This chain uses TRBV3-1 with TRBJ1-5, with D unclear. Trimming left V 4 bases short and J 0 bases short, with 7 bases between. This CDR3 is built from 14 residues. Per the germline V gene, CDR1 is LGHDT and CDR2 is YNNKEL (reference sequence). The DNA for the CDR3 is TGTGCCAGCAGCCGCTCCTATAGCAATCAGCCCCAGCATTTT. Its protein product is CASSRSYSNQPQHF.

The CDR3 is CASSFLPAGGEQYF. The CDR3 DNA reads TGTGCCAGTAGTTTCCTCCCGGCAGGCGGCGAGCAGTACTTC. V usage is TRBV19 and J usage is TRBJ2-7; D is unresolved. V shed 5 bases and J shed 6 bases, with 17 bases lying between them. Germline V gene lookup returns CDR1 LNHDA and CDR2 SQIVND (reference sequence). This CDR3 has 14 amino acids.

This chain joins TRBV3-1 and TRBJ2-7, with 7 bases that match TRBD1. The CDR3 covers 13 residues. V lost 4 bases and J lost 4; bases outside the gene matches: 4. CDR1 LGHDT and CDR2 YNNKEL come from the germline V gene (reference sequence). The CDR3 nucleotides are TGTGCCAGCAGCCGGGACAGTTATTACGAGCAGTACTTC. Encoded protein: CASSRDSYYEQYF.

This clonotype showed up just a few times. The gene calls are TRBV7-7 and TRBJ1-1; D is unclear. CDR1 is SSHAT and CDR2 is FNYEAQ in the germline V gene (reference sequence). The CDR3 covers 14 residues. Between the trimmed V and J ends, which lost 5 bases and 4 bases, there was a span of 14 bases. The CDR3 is CASSPGWVSTEAFF. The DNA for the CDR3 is TGTGCCAGCAGCCCAGGTTGGGTTTCCACTGAAGCTTTCTTT.

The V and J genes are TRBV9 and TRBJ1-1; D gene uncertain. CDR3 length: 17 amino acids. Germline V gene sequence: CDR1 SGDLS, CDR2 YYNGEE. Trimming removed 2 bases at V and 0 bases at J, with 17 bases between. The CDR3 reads CASSVGGSPFLNTEAFF. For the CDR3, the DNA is TGTGCCAGCAGCGTCGGCGGGTCCCCGTTTTTGAACACTGAAGCTTTCTTT. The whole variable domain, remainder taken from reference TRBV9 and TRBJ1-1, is DSGVTQTPKHLITATGQRVTLRCSPRSGDLSVYWYQQSLDQGLQFLIQYYNGEERAKGNILERFSAQQFPDLHSELNLSSLELGDSALYFCASSVGGSPFLNTEAFFGQGTRLTVV.

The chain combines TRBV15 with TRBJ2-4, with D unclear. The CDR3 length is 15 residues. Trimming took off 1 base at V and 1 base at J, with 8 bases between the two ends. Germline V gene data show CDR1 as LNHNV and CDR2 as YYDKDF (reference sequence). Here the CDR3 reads CATSRGGAAKNIQYF. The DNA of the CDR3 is TGTGCCACCAGCAGAGGCGGAGCTGCCAAAAACATTCAGTACTTC.

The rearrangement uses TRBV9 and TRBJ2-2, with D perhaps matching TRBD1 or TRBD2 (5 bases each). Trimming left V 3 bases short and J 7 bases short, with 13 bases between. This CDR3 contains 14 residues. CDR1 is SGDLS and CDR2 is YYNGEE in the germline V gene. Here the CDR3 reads CASSADIRGGELFF. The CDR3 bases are TGTGCCAGCAGCGCGGACATTCGGGGCGGGGAGCTGTTTTTT.

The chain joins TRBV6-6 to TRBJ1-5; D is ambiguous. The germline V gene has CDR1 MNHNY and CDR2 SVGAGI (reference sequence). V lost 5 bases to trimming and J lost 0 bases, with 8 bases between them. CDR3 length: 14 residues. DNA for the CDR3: TGTGCCAGCAGTACTCATTATAGCAATCAGCCCCAGCATTTT. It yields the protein CASSTHYSNQPQHF.

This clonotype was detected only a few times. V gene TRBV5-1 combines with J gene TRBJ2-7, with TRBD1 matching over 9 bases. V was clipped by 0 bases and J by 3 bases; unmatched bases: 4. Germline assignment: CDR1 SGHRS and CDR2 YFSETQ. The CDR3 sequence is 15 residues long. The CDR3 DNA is TGCGCCAGCAGCTTGGTCGGGACAGGGCTCTACGAGCAGTACTTC. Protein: CASSLVGTGLYEQYF.